Listed here are 29 T cell receptor beta chains from one sample, sequenced in a study of T-cell reconstitution after alpha-beta-depleted transplantation in children. Preparing the TCRbeta library involved the use of unique molecular identifiers. Using its own MiXCR run on the PCR reads, TCRdb lists one record per CDR3 protein. The table lists under 50,000 distinct CDR3 sequences, roughly 8.7% of them singletons, with 25% to 30% in the top ten. The sample consisted of PBMCs, mostly from graft donor cells, taken 60 days after TCRalphabeta/CD19-depleted stem cell transplant. These receptors originate from a male patient between 2 and 10 years old who had a stem cell transplant for chronic granulomatous disease, so the T cells may come from the graft donor.

This clonotype was seen at least ten times. V and J are TRBV21-1 and TRBJ2-7; the table calls TRBD1, which could not be checked here. TRBV21-1 is described as a pseudogene. The CDR3 is 18 residues long. The CDR3 protein is CASSRKGTGEGVYGEQYF. CDR3 bases: TGTGCCAGCAGCAGGAAGGGGACAGGAGAGGGGGTGTACGGGGAGCAGTACTTC.

This clonotype appeared many times. This chain joins TRBV3-1 and TRBJ2-3; 7 positions match TRBD2. With V trimmed by 2 bases and J by 6 bases, 5 bases remained unmatched. Germline assignment: CDR1 LGHDT and CDR2 YNNKEL (reference sequence). The CDR3 loop spans 14 amino acids. DNA for the CDR3: TGTGCCAGCAGCCAACGCGGGAGTTCGGATACGCAGTATTTT. This encodes CASSQRGSSDTQYF.

The chain recombines TRBV27 with TRBJ1-1; D not certain. Trimming pared 5 bases from V and 2 bases from J, leaving 15 bases between. The CDR3 contains 15 residues. Germline assignment: CDR1 MNHEY and CDR2 SMNVEV (reference sequence). CDR3 in amino acids: CASSVPQPGNTEAFF. In DNA, the CDR3 is TGTGCCAGCAGTGTCCCCCAGCCTGGAAACACTGAAGCTTTCTTT.

This clonotype has a count of ten or more. The chain has TRBV28 and TRBJ2-1; 11 bases are a match to TRBD1. V lost 6 bases and J lost 8; bases outside the gene matches: 6. Germline CDR1 and CDR2: MDHEN and SYDVKM. The CDR3 consists of 14 residues. The CDR3 DNA follows: TGTGCCAGCAGCAACCTGGGACAGGGGGATGAGCAGTTCTTC. Translated, it gives CASSNLGQGDEQFF.

This clonotype was seen at least ten times. The chain joins TRBV7-2 to TRBJ1-1; 8 nucleotides line up with TRBD1. With 6 bases clipped from V and 0 bases from J, the junction kept 9 bases outside the gene matches. Germline V gene sequence: CDR1 SGHTA, CDR2 FQGNSA. The CDR3 is 16 residues long. The CDR3 spells CASREQGGAMNTEAFF. For the CDR3, the DNA is TGTGCCAGCAGGGAACAGGGGGGGGCTATGAACACTGAAGCTTTCTTT.

Details on this clonotype: Possible read error: a much larger clone is one base away. V usage is TRBV5-1 and J usage is TRBJ1-6; D may be TRBD1 (5 bases). Germline-derived CDR1 and CDR2 are SGHRS and YFSETQ. Trimming left V 6 bases short and J 10 bases short, with 14 bases between. This CDR3 is built from 13 residues. The CDR3 DNA is TGCGCCAGCAAAAGGGACGATGAATCACCCCTCCACTTT. Its protein is CASKRDDESPLHF.

The chain links TRBV2 to TRBJ2-5, with 12 bases that match TRBD2. V was clipped by 6 bases and J by 4 bases; unmatched bases: 6. Germline CDR1 SNHLY, CDR2 FYNNEI. The CDR3 is 15 amino acids. The CDR3 DNA reads as TGTGCCAGCAGGGGGACTAGCGGGTTAACAGAGACCCAGTACTTC. It codes for CASRGTSGLTETQYF.

This clonotype showed up many times. The chain employs TRBV10-1 and TRBJ1-2, with 8 bases fitting TRBD1. Germline V gene data show CDR1 as WNHNN and CDR2 as SYGVQD (reference sequence). The V and J ends lost 6 bases and 8 bases, in that order; junction bases with no gene match: 8. This CDR3 region has 13 residues. The CDR3: CASSVDRVRGYTF. The CDR3 DNA reads as TGCGCCAGCAGCGTGGACAGGGTGAGGGGCTACACCTTC.

This clonotype was detected many times. This chain uses TRBV5-1 with TRBJ2-3; 10 nucleotides agree with TRBD2. The CDR3 has 14 amino acids. Germline V gene sequence: CDR1 SGHRS, CDR2 YFSETQ. The J segment lost 3 bases and the V segment lost 3 bases, leaving 1 base of the junction unmatched. Here the CDR3 reads CASSSTSGTDTQYF. The CDR3 DNA follows: TGCGCCAGCAGCTCGACTAGCGGGACAGATACGCAGTATTTT.

This chain uses TRBV6-4 with TRBJ2-3; 9 positions agree with TRBD2. Germline CDR1 MRHNA, CDR2 SNTAGT. The CDR3 covers 15 residues. J lost 2 bases, V lost 4 bases, and 4 bases had no gene match. This chain's CDR3 is CASSVSSGDTDTQYF. The CDR3 DNA reads as TGTGCCAGCAGTGTGTCTAGCGGGGACACAGATACGCAGTATTTT.

This clonotype was seen many times. The chain combines TRBV12-3 or TRBV12-4 with TRBJ2-3; 7 bases align to TRBD2. Trimming removed 3 bases from V and 2 bases from J; junction bases left unmatched: 11. The length of the CDR3 is 17 residues. CDR3 sequence reads: CASSFLALAALTDTQYF. The CDR3 DNA follows: TGTGCCAGCAGTTTTCTCGCCCTAGCGGCCCTCACAGATACGCAGTATTTT.

At least ten counts were recorded for this clonotype. The chain is built from TRBV12-3 or TRBV12-4 and TRBJ1-2, with D possibly being TRBD1 (6 bases). Trimming took 6 bases from V and 2 from J, leaving 10 bases between them. The CDR3 runs to 13 residues. CDR3 region: CASRGGGNYGYTF. The CDR3 region has the DNA TGTGCCAGCAGAGGGGGAGGGAACTATGGCTACACCTTC.

At least ten counts were recorded for this clonotype. The V call is TRBV20-1, the J call TRBJ2-1; D gene unclear. With 0 bases removed from V and 9 bases from J, the gap between germline ends came to 6 bases. This CDR3 has 11 residues. In germline, CDR1 is DFQATT, CDR2 SNEGSKA (reference sequence). The CDR3 protein is CSARDFAEQFF. CDR3 coding DNA: TGCAGTGCTAGAGATTTCGCTGAGCAGTTCTTC.

This clonotype was picked up many times. The V call is TRBV30, the J call TRBJ2-1; the D gene is possibly TRBD2 (6 bases). Trimming took 5 bases from V and 5 from J, leaving 16 bases between them. The germline V gene has CDR1 GTSNPN and CDR2 SVGIG (reference sequence). This CDR3 has 14 residues. CDR3 residues: CAWGAGTHDNEQFF. CDR3 nucleotide sequence: TGTGCCTGGGGGGCCGGGACTCATGACAATGAGCAGTTCTTC.

The sample holds many counts of this clonotype. The chain couples TRBV6-1 to TRBJ2-4; 7 nucleotides match TRBD1. This CDR3 region has 15 residues. Germline trimming cut 3 bases from V and 1 base from J; bases unmatched to any gene: 3. The V gene's germline CDR1 is MNHNS and CDR2 SASEGT. CDR3 protein: CASSETTGAKNIQYF. The CDR3 DNA is TGTGCCAGCAGTGAGACGACAGGGGCCAAAAACATTCAGTACTTC.

This clonotype is medium-sized. J is TRBJ2-7 and V is TRBV14; TRBD2 might be the D (5 bases). Trimming shortened V by 1 base and J by 6 bases, and 7 bases separated the two germline ends. The CDR3 has 12 amino acids. Germline values: CDR1 SGHDN, CDR2 FVKESK. CDR3 loop: CASSQGSGEQYF. CDR3 DNA: TGTGCCAGCAGCCAAGGCAGCGGCGAGCAGTACTTC.

On this clonotype: This may arise from a read error, as a much more abundant clone is one base away. This rearrangement joins TRBV5-5 to TRBJ2-3; D is undetermined. The V end was cut by 0 bases, the J end by 4 bases, with 12 bases between. The germline gives CDR1 SGHKS, CDR2 YYEKEE (reference sequence). The CDR3 length is 15 residues. The CDR3 region has the DNA TGTGCCAGCAGCTTGGGTTGGCAGCCCTCAGATACGCAGTATTTT. It codes for CASSLGWQPSDTQYF. Full variable domain (missing parts from reference TRBV5-5 and TRBJ2-3): DAGVTQSPTHLIKTRGQQVTLRCSPISGHKSVSWYQQVLGQGPQFIFQYYEKEERGRGNFPDRFSARQFPNYSSELNVNALLLGDSALYLCASSLGWQPSDTQYFGPGTRLTVL.

This clonotype was seen many times. The V call is TRBV20-1, the J call TRBJ2-2, with D maybe TRBD1 (5 bases). The CDR3 covers 16 residues. CDR1 and CDR2 (germline): DFQATT, SNEGSKA (reference sequence). Trimming removed 0 bases at V and 7 bases at J, with 18 bases between. CDR3 sequence reads: CSARDGGQGIGGELFF. The DNA of the CDR3 is TGCAGTGCTAGAGATGGTGGGCAGGGAATAGGCGGGGAGCTGTTTTTT.

The sample holds many counts of this clonotype. Its ends do not fully match the called genes, so a read error is possible. The genes are TRBV6-4 and TRBJ2-2; no firm D call. The CDR3 has 13 residues. Germline CDR1 MRHNA, CDR2 SNTAGT. In DNA form, the CDR3 reads TGTGCCAGCAGTGACTCGAACGCCGGGGAGCTGTTTTTT. As protein: CASSDSNAGELFF.

This clonotype was counted ten times or more. This chain uses TRBV7-7 with TRBJ2-5; no definite D call. This CDR3 region has 11 residues. CDR1 SSHAT and CDR2 FNYEAQ come from the germline V gene (reference sequence). V was trimmed by 2 bases and J by 5 bases, leaving 3 bases between them. Written as DNA, the CDR3 is TGTGCCAGCAGCTTATTGGAGACCCAGTACTTC. This translates into CASSLLETQYF.

In nucleotides, the CDR3 is TGTGCCTGGACCCAGCCGGGGTTCCCGGGAGTCGGGGATACGCAGTATTTT. This codes for CAWTQPGFPGVGDTQYF. The rearrangement links TRBV30 to TRBJ2-3; maybe TRBD2 (6 bases). The CDR3 totals 17 residues. Germline CDR1 is GTSNPN and CDR2 is SVGIG (reference sequence). V lost 4 bases to trimming and J lost 6 bases, with 26 bases between them. Based on the CDR3 plus reference TRBV30 and TRBJ2-3, the full variable domain is SQTIHQWPATLVQPVGSPLSLECTVEGTSNPNLYWYRQAAGRGLQLLFYSVGIGQISSEVPQNLSASRPQDRQFILSSKKLLLSDSGFYLCAWTQPGFPGVGDTQYFGPGTRLTVL.

This clonotype was found many times. V and J are TRBV7-2 and TRBJ1-6, with 9 nucleotides matching TRBD1. The V and J ends lost 5 bases and 4 bases, in that order; junction bases with no gene match: 6. Germline V gene data show CDR1 as SGHTA and CDR2 as FQGNSA. The CDR3 is made up of 16 amino acids. The CDR3 DNA reads as TGTGCCAGCAGCCTAGACAGGGGGTTTTATAATTCACCCCTCCACTTT. It translates to CASSLDRGFYNSPLHF.

This clonotype occurred many times. V and J are TRBV5-6 and TRBJ2-1; TRBD1 matches at 7 bases. The CDR3 has 16 residues. V was pared by 4 bases and J by 3 bases, with 10 bases of the junction left unmatched. Germline V lookup: CDR1 SGHDT, CDR2 YYEEEE. CDR3 coding DNA: TGTGCCAGCAGCCTCCCGACAGGGAGACGCTACAATGAGCAGTTCTTC. Its translation: CASSLPTGRRYNEQFF.

In regard to this clonotype: A read error may explain this, as a much larger clone is one base away. CDR3 nucleotides: TGCAGTGCTAAAGGGAGGCGGGACAATGAGCAGTTCTTC. Residues: CSAKGRRDNEQFF. The rearrangement links TRBV20-1 to TRBJ2-1; possible D gene TRBD2, 6 bases. With 4 bases removed from V and 5 bases from J, the gap between germline ends came to 12 bases. The CDR3 is made up of 13 amino acids. Germline CDR1 DFQATT, CDR2 SNEGSKA (reference sequence).

In its sample, this clonotype was seen many times. The chain combines TRBV18 with TRBJ2-4; TRBD1 or TRBD2 may be the D gene (5 bases each). The CDR3 sequence is 17 residues long. V shed 3 bases and J shed 6 bases, with 21 bases lying between them. CDR1 is KGHSH, CDR2 LQKENI, per germline. CDR3 nucleotides: TGTGCCAGCTCACCCCCAGGGAGCGGCTATGTCGGAAACATTCAGTACTTC. Translated: CASSPPGSGYVGNIQYF.

V gene TRBV25-1 combines with J gene TRBJ2-2; D perhaps matches TRBD1 (5 bases). The germline V gene has CDR1 MGHDK and CDR2 SYGVNS. V dropped 5 bases and J dropped 3 bases, with 10 bases sitting between them. The CDR3 spans 14 residues. The CDR3, as DNA: TGTGCCAGCAGTAGAGGCAGGGACACCGGGGAGCTGTTTTTT. Translating it yields CASSRGRDTGELFF. The entire variable domain, with the rest obtained from reference TRBV25-1 and TRBJ2-2, is as follows: EADIYQTPRYLVIGTGKKITLECSQTMGHDKMYWYQQDPGMELHLIHYSYGVNSTEKGDLSSESTVSRIRTEHFPLTLESARPSHTSQYLCASSRGRDTGELFFGEGSRLTVL.

This clonotype was picked up many times. The genes are TRBV12-3 or TRBV12-4 and TRBJ2-1; D is unclear. This CDR3 has 14 amino acids. V lost 6 bases and J lost 6, with 15 bases in between. CDR3 residues: CASRGLMTVNEQFF. Here the CDR3 DNA reads TGTGCCAGCAGGGGTCTCATGACTGTCAATGAGCAGTTCTTC.

At least ten counts were recorded for this clonotype. The chain recombines TRBV20-1 with TRBJ2-3; tentative D call: TRBD2 (5 bases). CDR1 DFQATT and CDR2 SNEGSKA come from the germline V gene (reference sequence). The CDR3 has 15 residues. Trimming took 0 bases from V and 1 from J, leaving 11 bases between them. CDR3 sequence: CSAREVGAGTDTQYF. The CDR3 DNA follows: TGCAGTGCTAGAGAGGTCGGAGCGGGCACAGATACGCAGTATTTT.

This clonotype was picked up many times. The rearrangement links TRBV5-1 to TRBJ2-1, with D perhaps matching TRBD1 (5 bases). CDR1 is SGHRS, CDR2 YFSETQ, per germline. The ends were cut back, 4 bases at V and 5 bases at J, with 19 bases in the middle. The CDR3 contains 16 residues. CDR3 region: CASSPDMVPTDNEQFF. DNA of the CDR3: TGCGCCAGCAGCCCGGACATGGTACCAACGGACAATGAGCAGTTCTTC.